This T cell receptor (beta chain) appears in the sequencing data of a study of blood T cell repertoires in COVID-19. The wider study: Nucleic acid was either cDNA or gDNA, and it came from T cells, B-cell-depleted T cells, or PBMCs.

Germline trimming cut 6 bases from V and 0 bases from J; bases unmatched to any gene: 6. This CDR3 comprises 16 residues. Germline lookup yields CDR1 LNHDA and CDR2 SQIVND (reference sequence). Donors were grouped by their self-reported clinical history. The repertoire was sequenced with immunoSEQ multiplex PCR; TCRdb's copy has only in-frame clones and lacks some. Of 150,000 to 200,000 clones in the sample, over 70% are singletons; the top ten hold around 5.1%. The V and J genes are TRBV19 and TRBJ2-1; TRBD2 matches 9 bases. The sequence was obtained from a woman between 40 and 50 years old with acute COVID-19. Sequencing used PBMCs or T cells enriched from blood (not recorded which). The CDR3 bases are TGTGCCAGTAGCGCGGGAGGGGATAGCTCCTACAATGAGCAGTTCTTC. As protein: CASSAGGDSSYNEQFF.